The clone carrying this T cell receptor beta chain was detected once. Germline CDR1 and CDR2: SGHNT and YYREEE (reference sequence). The CDR3 length is 14 residues. V lost 7 bases and J lost 2, with 15 bases in between. Some clones are missing from TCRdb's copy, which holds only in-frame ones; the method was immunoSEQ multiplex PCR. Counted here are 90,000 or so clones, more than 90% occurring once; the ten biggest clones make up over 4%. This sample stems from a study of Tregs in tolerant kidney transplant recipients. The chain carries TRBV5-4 and TRBJ1-2; D not certain. Sequencing input: CD8+ T cells from blood. This receptor was taken from a human donor in good health. CDR3 DNA: TGTGCCAGCCTCCCGGGCGGTCGCAACTATGGCTACACCTTC. Residues: CASLPGGRNYGYTF.